This T cell receptor (beta chain) emerged from a study of control samples from healthy donors and cancer patients. Method: immunoSEQ multiplex PCR; TCRdb's copy keeps in-frame clones and lacks some. The sample yields about 150,000 clones, about 91% seen once. The germline V gene has CDR1 MNHEY and CDR2 SMNVEV (reference sequence). V was cut by 3 bases and J by 6 bases, with 20 bases left in between. The length of the CDR3 is 16 residues. The sequenced material came from blood. V gene TRBV27 combines with J gene TRBJ1-2; D is perhaps TRBD1 (5 bases). The receptor was isolated from a woman in her thirties or forties in good health. CDR3 sequence: CASSFIPRRDSNGYTF. CDR3 in DNA: TGTGCCAGCAGTTTTATCCCCCGACGGGACTCGAATGGCTACACCTTC.